The 8 T cell receptor beta chains given below trace back to one sample, sequenced in a study of blood T cell repertoires in COVID-19. Some clones are missing from TCRdb's copy, which holds only in-frame ones; the method was immunoSEQ multiplex PCR. Altogether over 150,000 clones are present, approximately 83% being singletons, with the ten largest covering 2.9%. The sequencing input was peripheral blood. These receptors came from a woman aged 60-75 years with acute or convalescent COVID-19.

The chain recombines TRBV10-2 with TRBJ1-1; a possible D gene is TRBD1 (5 bases). The ends were cut back, 3 bases at V and 5 bases at J, with 10 bases in the middle. Germline CDR1 WSHSY, CDR2 SAAADI. This CDR3 is built from 13 residues. As DNA, the CDR3 is TGCGCCAGCAGTGAAGGGGTGGGGACTGAAGCTTTCTTT. Its translation is CASSEGVGTEAFF.

V usage is TRBV6-2 or TRBV6-3 and J usage is TRBJ1-1; D may be TRBD1 (6 bases). Germline-derived CDR1 and CDR2 are MNHEY and SVGEGT. The V end was cut by 4 bases, the J end by 0 bases, with 15 bases between. There are 16 residues in the CDR3. This CDR3 is CASSFRPRTVNTEAFF. Here the CDR3 DNA reads TGTGCCAGCAGTTTTCGGCCCCGGACAGTGAACACTGAAGCTTTCTTT.

The chain has TRBV11-2 and TRBJ1-1, with D possibly matching TRBD1 (6 bases). V was clipped by 5 bases and J by 6 bases, with 19 bases between them. CDR1 is SGHAT and CDR2 is FQNNGV in the germline V gene. This CDR3 has 15 amino acids. CDR3: CASSMGIQGGAEAFF. In DNA form, the CDR3 reads TGTGCCAGCAGCATGGGGATACAGGGAGGGGCTGAAGCTTTCTTT.

This sequence joins TRBV27 and TRBJ2-3; a possible D gene is TRBD2 (7 bases). The germline V gene encodes CDR1 MNHEY and CDR2 SMNVEV (reference sequence). V shed 5 bases and J shed 1 base, with 16 bases lying between them. There are 16 residues in the CDR3. The CDR3 nucleotides read TGTGCCAGCAGTCCACGGACTAGGGGGGGCACAGATACGCAGTATTTT. Its translation: CASSPRTRGGTDTQYF.

The chain uses TRBV4-3 and TRBJ2-7, with D uncertain. CDR1 is LGHNA and CDR2 is YSLEER in the germline V gene. V shed 0 bases and J shed 5 bases, with 8 bases lying between them. This CDR3 spans 13 amino acids. In DNA, the CDR3 is TGCGCCAGCAGCCAAGATAGAGGCAACGAGCAGTACTTC. Residues: CASSQDRGNEQYF.

The chain employs TRBV9 and TRBJ1-2; D may be TRBD1 (6 bases). V was shortened by 0 bases and J by 8 bases, with 23 bases between the two germline ends. CDR1 and CDR2 (germline): SGDLS, YYNGEE. CDR3 length equals 17 residues. The CDR3 nucleotides are TGTGCCAGCAGCGTAGGTCTTAGGGACACGGATTTCAGGGGCTACACCTTC. Translation gives CASSVGLRDTDFRGYTF.

This clone showed up just once. This chain links TRBV24-1 with TRBJ2-2, with D possibly TRBD2 on 6 matching bases. The CDR3 length is 17 residues. V gave up 6 bases and J gave up 6 bases, with 22 bases separating them. The germline V gene has CDR1 KGHDR and CDR2 SFDVKD. CDR3 amino acids: CATSSGYRVEGPGELFF. The CDR3 DNA is TGTGCCACCAGTTCGGGCTATAGGGTGGAGGGGCCCGGGGAGCTGTTTTTT.

The CDR3 region has the DNA TGTGCCAGCAGGACAGGTTTCAATCAGCCCCAGCATTTT. Translating gives CASRTGFNQPQHF. The chain links TRBV6-5 to TRBJ1-5, with a tentative D call TRBD1 (6 bases). Germline V lookup: CDR1 MNHEY, CDR2 SVGAGI. The CDR3 length is 13 residues. Trimming shortened V by 6 bases and J by 3 bases, and 9 bases separated the two germline ends.